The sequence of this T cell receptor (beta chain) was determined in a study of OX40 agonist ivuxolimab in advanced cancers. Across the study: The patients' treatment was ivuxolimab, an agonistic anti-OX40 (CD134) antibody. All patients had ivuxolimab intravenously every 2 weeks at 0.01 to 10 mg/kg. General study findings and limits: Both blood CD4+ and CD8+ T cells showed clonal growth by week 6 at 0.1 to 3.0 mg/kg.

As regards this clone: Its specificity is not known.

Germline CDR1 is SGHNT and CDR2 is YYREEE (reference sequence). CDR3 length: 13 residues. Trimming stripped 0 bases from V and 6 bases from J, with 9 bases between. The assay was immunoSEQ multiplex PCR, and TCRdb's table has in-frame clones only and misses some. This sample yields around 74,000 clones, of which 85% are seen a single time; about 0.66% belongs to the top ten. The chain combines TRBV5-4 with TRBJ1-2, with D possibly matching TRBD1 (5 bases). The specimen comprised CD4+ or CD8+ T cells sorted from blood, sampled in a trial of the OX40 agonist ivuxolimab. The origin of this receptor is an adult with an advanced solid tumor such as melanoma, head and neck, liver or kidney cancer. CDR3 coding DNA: TGTGCCAGCAGCTTGGCCTTAGGGGATGGCTACACCTTC. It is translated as CASSLALGDGYTF.